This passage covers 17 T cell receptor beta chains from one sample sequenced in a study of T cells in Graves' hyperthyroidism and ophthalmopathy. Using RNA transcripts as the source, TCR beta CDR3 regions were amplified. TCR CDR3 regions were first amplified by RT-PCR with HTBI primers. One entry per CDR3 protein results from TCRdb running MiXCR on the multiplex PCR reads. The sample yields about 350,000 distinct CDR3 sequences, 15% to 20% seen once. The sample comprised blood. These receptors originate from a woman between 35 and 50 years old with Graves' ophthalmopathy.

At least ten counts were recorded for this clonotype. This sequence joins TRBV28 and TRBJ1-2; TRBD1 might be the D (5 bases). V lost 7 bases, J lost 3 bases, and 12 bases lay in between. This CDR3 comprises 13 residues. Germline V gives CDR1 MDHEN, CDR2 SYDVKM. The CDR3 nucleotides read TGTGCCAGCACCGACAGAAATTACTATGGCTACACCTTC. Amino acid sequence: CASTDRNYYGYTF.

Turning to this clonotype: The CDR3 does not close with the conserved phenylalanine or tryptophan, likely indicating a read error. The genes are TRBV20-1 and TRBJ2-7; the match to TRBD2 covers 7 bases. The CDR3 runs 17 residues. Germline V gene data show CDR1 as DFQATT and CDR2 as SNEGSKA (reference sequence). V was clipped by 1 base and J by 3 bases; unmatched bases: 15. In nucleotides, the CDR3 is TGCAGTGCTAGAGCTCCTGGCGGCGGACTAGGTAACTACGAGCAGTACCTC. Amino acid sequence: CSARAPGGGLGNYEQYL.

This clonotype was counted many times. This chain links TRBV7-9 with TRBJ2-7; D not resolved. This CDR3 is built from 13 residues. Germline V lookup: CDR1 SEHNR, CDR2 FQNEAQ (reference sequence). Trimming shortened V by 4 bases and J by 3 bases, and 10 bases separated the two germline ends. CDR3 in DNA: TGTGCCAGCAGCTCGACAATGATCTACGAGCAGTACTTC. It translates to CASSSTMIYEQYF.

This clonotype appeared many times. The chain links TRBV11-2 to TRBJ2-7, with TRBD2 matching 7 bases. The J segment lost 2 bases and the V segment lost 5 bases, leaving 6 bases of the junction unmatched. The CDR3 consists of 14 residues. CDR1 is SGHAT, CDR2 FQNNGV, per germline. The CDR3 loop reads CASSRPSGTYEQYF. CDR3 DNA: TGTGCCAGCAGCCGACCGAGCGGGACCTACGAGCAGTACTTC.

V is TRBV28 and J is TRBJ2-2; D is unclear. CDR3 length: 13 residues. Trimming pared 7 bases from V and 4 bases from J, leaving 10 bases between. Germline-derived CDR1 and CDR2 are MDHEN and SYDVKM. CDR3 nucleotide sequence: TGTGCCAGCAACGTTCTGGGCACCGGGGAGCTGTTTTTT. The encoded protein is CASNVLGTGELFF.

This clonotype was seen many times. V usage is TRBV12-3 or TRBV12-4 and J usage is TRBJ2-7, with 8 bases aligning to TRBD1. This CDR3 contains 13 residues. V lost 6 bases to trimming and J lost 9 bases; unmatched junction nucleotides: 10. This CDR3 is CASSPADRAGQYF. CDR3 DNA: TGTGCCAGCAGCCCCGCGGACAGGGCCGGGCAGTACTTC.

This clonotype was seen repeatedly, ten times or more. CDR3 loop: CASSEMAGGVETQYF. The DNA of the CDR3 is TGTGCCAGCAGTGAAATGGCGGGAGGAGTTGAGACCCAGTACTTC. The V call is TRBV6-1, the J call TRBJ2-5, with 8 bases matching TRBD2. The trim removed 2 bases at V and 5 bases at J, leaving 7 bases unmatched. The germline V gene has CDR1 MNHNS and CDR2 SASEGT. This CDR3 has 15 residues.

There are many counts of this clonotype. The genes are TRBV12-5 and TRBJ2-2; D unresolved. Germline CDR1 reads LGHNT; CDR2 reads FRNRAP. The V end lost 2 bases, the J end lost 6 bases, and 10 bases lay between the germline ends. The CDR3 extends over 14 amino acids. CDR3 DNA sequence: TGTGCTAGTGGTTTGCCTCCTGGAGCCGGGGAGCTGTTTTTT. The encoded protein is CASGLPPGAGELFF.

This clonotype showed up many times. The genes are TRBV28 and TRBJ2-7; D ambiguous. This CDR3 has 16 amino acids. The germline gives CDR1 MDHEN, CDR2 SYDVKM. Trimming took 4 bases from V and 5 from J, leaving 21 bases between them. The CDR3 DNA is TGTGCCAGCAGTTCCATCTCCCGGACCCCATTTGACGAGCAGTACTTC. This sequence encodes CASSSISRTPFDEQYF.

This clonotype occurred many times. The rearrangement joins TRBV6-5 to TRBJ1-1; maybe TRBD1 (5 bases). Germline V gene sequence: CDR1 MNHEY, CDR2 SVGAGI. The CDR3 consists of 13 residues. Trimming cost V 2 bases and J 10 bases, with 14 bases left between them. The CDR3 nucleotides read TGTGCCAGCAGTTACCCGAAAAGGGGTGGAGCTTTCTTT. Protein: CASSYPKRGGAFF.

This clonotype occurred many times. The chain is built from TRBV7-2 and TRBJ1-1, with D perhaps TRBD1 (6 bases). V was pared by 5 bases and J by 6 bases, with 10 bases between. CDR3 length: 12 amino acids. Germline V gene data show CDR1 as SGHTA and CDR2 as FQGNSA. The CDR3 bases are TGTGCCAGCAGCACAAGACAGGCTGAAGCTTTCTTT. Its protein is CASSTRQAEAFF.

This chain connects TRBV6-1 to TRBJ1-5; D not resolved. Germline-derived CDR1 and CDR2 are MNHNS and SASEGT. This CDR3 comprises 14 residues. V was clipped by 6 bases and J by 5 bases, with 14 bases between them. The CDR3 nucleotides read TGTGCCAGCAGGCCTCCGGGGATGGATCAGCCCCAGCATTTT. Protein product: CASRPPGMDQPQHF.

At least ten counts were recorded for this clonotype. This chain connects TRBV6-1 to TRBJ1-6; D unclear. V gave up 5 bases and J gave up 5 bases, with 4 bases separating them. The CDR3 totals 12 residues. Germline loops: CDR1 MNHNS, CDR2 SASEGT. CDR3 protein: CASSRDNSPLHF. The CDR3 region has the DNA TGTGCCAGCAGTCGTGATAATTCACCCCTCCACTTT.

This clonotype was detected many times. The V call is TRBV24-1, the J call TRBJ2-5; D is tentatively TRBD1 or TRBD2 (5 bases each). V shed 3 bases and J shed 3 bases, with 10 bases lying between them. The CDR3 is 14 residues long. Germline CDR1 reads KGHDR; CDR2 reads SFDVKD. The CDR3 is CATSDPGREETQYF. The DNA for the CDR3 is TGTGCCACCAGTGATCCAGGGAGAGAAGAGACCCAGTACTTC.

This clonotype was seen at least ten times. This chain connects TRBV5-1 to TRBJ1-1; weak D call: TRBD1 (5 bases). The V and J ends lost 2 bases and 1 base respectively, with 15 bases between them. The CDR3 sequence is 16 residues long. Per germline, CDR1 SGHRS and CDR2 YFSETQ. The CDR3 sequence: CASSFLGVSQNTEAFF. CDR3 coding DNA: TGCGCCAGCAGCTTTTTAGGGGTTAGCCAGAACACTGAAGCTTTCTTT.

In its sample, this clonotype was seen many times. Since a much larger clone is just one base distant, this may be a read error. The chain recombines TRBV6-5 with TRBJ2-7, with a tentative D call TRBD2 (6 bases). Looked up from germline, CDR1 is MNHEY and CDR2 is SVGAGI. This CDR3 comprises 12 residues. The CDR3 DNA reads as TGTGCCAGCAGTTGGGACTCCCACGAGCAGTACTTC. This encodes CASSWDSHEQYF.

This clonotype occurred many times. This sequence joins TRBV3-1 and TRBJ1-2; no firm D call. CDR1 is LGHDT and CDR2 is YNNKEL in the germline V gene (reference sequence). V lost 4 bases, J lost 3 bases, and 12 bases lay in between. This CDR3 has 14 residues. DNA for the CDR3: TGTGCCAGCAGCCTTGCCGGGTCCTACTATGGCTACACCTTC. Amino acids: CASSLAGSYYGYTF. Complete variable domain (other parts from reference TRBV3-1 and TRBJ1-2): DTAVSQTPKYLVTQMGNDKSIKCEQNLGHDTMYWYKQDSKKFLKIMFSYNNKELIINETVPNRFSPKSPDKAHLNLHINSLELGDSAVYFCASSLAGSYYGYTFGSGTRLTVV.